Shown below are 28 T cell receptor beta chains from a single sample sequenced in a study of blood T cell repertoires in COVID-19. Clones were sequenced by immunoSEQ multiplex PCR, and TCRdb holds only the in-frame ones, with some missing. The sample contains approximately 350,000 clones, roughly nine tenths of which appear only once. Material: peripheral blood. All receptors derive from a woman in her 30s with COVID-19, enrolled during active disease.

This clone was seen just once. The chain uses TRBV27 and TRBJ2-7; 11 bases map to TRBD1. Looked up from germline, CDR1 is MNHEY and CDR2 is SMNVEV (reference sequence). V lost 3 bases to trimming and J lost 4 bases; unmatched junction nucleotides: 8. The CDR3 has 16 residues. The CDR3 spells CASSFLRTGGRYEQYF. The CDR3 coding sequence is TGTGCCAGCAGTTTTCTAAGGACAGGGGGCAGGTACGAGCAGTACTTC.

The V gene is TRBV7-6, the J gene TRBJ1-1; 7 bases match TRBD1. The CDR3 extends over 19 amino acids. CDR1 is SGHVS and CDR2 is FNYEAQ in the germline V gene. The V segment lost 1 base and the J segment 2 bases; nucleotides outside the gene matches: 16. CDR3 residues: CASSLVLAAETGVNTEAFF. The CDR3, as DNA: TGTGCCAGCAGCTTAGTATTAGCCGCGGAAACAGGGGTTAACACTGAAGCTTTCTTT.

The genes are TRBV28 and TRBJ2-7; 7 bases are shared with TRBD2. CDR1 is MDHEN, CDR2 SYDVKM, per germline. This CDR3 is 15 amino acids long. J gave up 0 bases and V 2 bases, and 4 bases lay outside the gene matches. CDR3 loop: CASSLRPGGSYEQYV. CDR3 in DNA: TGTGCCAGCAGTTTACGTCCGGGAGGCTCCTACGAGCAGTACGTC.

This clone appeared a single time. A read error is possible here, since a much larger clone lies one base away. The same CDR3 also results from other DNA sequences found in this sample. The chain employs TRBV5-4 and TRBJ2-7, with 7 nucleotides matching TRBD1. With V trimmed by 1 base and J by 2 bases, 0 bases remained unmatched. The CDR3 has 13 residues. Germline CDR1 SGHNT, CDR2 YYREEE (reference sequence). The CDR3 nucleotides are TGTGCCAGCAGCTTGCAGGGGGCCTACGAGCAGTACTTC. Translating it yields CASSLQGAYEQYF.

This clone was picked up one time. An end of the junction differs from the germline gene, which may be a read error. The chain combines TRBV11-2 with TRBJ2-3; 10 nucleotides agree with TRBD2. Germline V CDR1 and CDR2: SGHAT, FQNNGV. The CDR3 is 13 residues long. CDR3 amino acids: CASSLDRSGGATF. The CDR3 DNA follows: TGTGCCAGCAGCTTAGATAGAAGCGGGGGGGCGACTTTT.

V gene TRBV4-2 combines with J gene TRBJ2-4, with 8 nucleotides matching TRBD1. There are 14 residues in the CDR3. The junction had 9 bases not matched to a gene; V was cut back by 3 bases and J by 11 bases. Germline assignment: CDR1 LGHNA and CDR2 YNFKEQ. The CDR3 is CASSHRDRTILQYF. CDR3 bases: TGTGCCAGCAGCCATCGGGACAGGACTATCCTTCAGTACTTC.

V usage is TRBV28 and J usage is TRBJ1-4; TRBD1 is a possible D gene (6 bases). This CDR3 spans 15 amino acids. Trimming pared 3 bases from V and 2 bases from J, leaving 10 bases between. Germline values: CDR1 MDHEN, CDR2 SYDVKM. CDR3 sequence reads: CASSFPQGTNEKLFF. The CDR3 nucleotides read TGTGCCAGCAGTTTCCCCCAGGGGACTAATGAAAAACTGTTTTTT. Filled out from reference TRBV28 and TRBJ1-4, the complete variable domain reads DVKVTQSSRYLVKRTGEKVFLECVQDMDHENMFWYRQDPGLGLRLIYFSYDVKMKEKGDIPEGYSVSREKKERFSLILESASTNQTSMYLCASSFPQGTNEKLFFGSGTQLSVL.

V and J are TRBV29-1 and TRBJ2-2; D is unclear. Germline loops: CDR1 SQVTM, CDR2 ANQGSEA. CDR3 length: 18 amino acids. Trimming left V 0 bases short and J 0 bases short, with 17 bases between. CDR3 coding DNA: TGCAGCGTTGAAGATGCGCATCGAGGCAGTTCGAACACCGGGGAGCTGTTTTTT. Its translation: CSVEDAHRGSSNTGELFF.

CDR3 bases: TGTGCCAGCAGCTTGGGGGGACTAGCCATTGAGCAGTTCTTC. Its translation is CASSLGGLAIEQFF. J is TRBJ2-1 and V is TRBV5-8, with 9 bases fitting TRBD2. Germline loops: CDR1 SGHTS, CDR2 YDEGEE. This CDR3 is 14 amino acids long. Trimming cost V 0 bases and J 9 bases; bases outside gene matches: 4.

J is TRBJ1-1 and V is TRBV7-9; no clear D gene. V was clipped by 5 bases and J by 2 bases, with 6 bases between them. CDR3 size: 12 residues. Germline CDR1 SEHNR, CDR2 FQNEAQ (reference sequence). CDR3 DNA: TGTGCCAGCAGCCGAACAAACACTGAAGCTTTCTTT. Residues: CASSRTNTEAFF.

The CDR3, as DNA: TGTGCCACGTCGGGAGGGGAACTAGCGGTCCAAGAGACCCAGTACTTC. Its protein product is CATSGGELAVQETQYF. The rearrangement joins TRBV15 to TRBJ2-5, with 8 bases matching TRBD2. The ends lost 9 bases at V and 1 base at J; junction bases unmatched: 13. The CDR3 is made up of 16 amino acids. CDR1 is LNHNV, CDR2 YYDKDF, per germline (reference sequence).

The chain combines TRBV9 with TRBJ1-2; 8 bases agree with TRBD1. The CDR3 has 15 amino acids. Germline V CDR1 and CDR2: SGDLS, YYNGEE. V shed 4 bases and J 8 bases; nucleotides not matched to a gene: 13. The CDR3 spells CASSPGQGLSVGYTF. In DNA form, the CDR3 reads TGTGCCAGCAGCCCCGGACAGGGCCTTTCGGTAGGCTACACCTTC.

The CDR3 loop reads CASSWKGSGETQYF. The CDR3, as DNA: TGTGCCAGCAGCTGGAAGGGGTCGGGAGAGACCCAGTACTTC. The rearrangement links TRBV5-6 to TRBJ2-5, with a weak D call TRBD1 (5 bases). CDR1 and CDR2 (germline): SGHDT, YYEEEE. The CDR3 contains 14 residues. Trimming pared 3 bases from V and 4 bases from J, leaving 13 bases between.

The chain couples TRBV27 to TRBJ2-1; D uncertain. The CDR3 sequence is 13 residues long. With 6 bases removed from V and 3 bases from J, the gap between germline ends came to 9 bases. Germline CDR1 is MNHEY and CDR2 is SMNVEV (reference sequence). The CDR3 here is CASSASNYNEQFF. The CDR3, as DNA: TGTGCCAGCAGCGCCTCTAACTACAATGAGCAGTTCTTC.

The chain carries TRBV24-1 and TRBJ2-5; tentative D call: TRBD1 (8 bases). Deletions cut 6 bases from V and 3 bases from J, with 19 bases between. The CDR3 is 16 residues long. Germline V CDR1 and CDR2: KGHDR, SFDVKD. The CDR3 here is CATSSRTGRDEETQYF. In DNA form, the CDR3 reads TGTGCCACCAGTTCCCGGACAGGGAGGGACGAAGAGACCCAGTACTTC.

The chain's CDR3 is CASSYRTGFSNQPQHF. The CDR3 DNA reads as TGTGCCAGCAGTTATAGGACGGGATTTAGCAATCAGCCCCAGCATTTT. The J gene is TRBJ1-5, the V gene TRBV28; D ambiguous. Trimming removed 4 bases at V and 0 bases at J, with 13 bases between. The V gene's germline CDR1 is MDHEN and CDR2 SYDVKM. The CDR3 length is 16 residues.

About this clone: Other DNA sequences in the sample encode the same CDR3. The chain has TRBV19 and TRBJ1-1; tentatively, D is TRBD1 (6 bases). The CDR3 is 13 residues long. Looked up from germline, CDR1 is LNHDA and CDR2 is SQIVND (reference sequence). V shed 5 bases and J shed 3 bases, with 10 bases lying between them. In DNA, the CDR3 is TGTGCCAGTAGTCCACAGGGACACACTGAAGCTTTCTTT. It codes for CASSPQGHTEAFF.

The gene calls are TRBV6-5 and TRBJ2-7, with a tentative D call TRBD2 (6 bases). V was cut by 6 bases and J by 0 bases, with 15 bases left in between. Looked up from germline, CDR1 is MNHEY and CDR2 is SVGAGI. The CDR3 totals 15 residues. The CDR3 region is CASSAYAGPSYEQYV. The CDR3 DNA sequence: TGTGCCAGCAGCGCCTATGCGGGACCCTCCTACGAGCAGTACGTC.

This rearrangement joins TRBV24-1 to TRBJ2-3, with 11 nucleotides matching TRBD1. This CDR3 spans 16 amino acids. V dropped 1 base and J dropped 6; count of bases not matched to a gene: 5. Germline lookup yields CDR1 KGHDR and CDR2 SFDVKD. In DNA form, the CDR3 reads TGTGCCACCAGTGATTTCGGACAGGGGGCGAGGGATACGCAGTATTTT. This gives the protein CATSDFGQGARDTQYF.

The chain couples TRBV20-1 to TRBJ2-3; 7 bases map to TRBD1. This CDR3 contains 14 residues. CDR1 and CDR2 from the germline V gene are DFQATT and SNEGSKA (reference sequence). V lost 6 bases to trimming and J lost 1 base; unmatched junction nucleotides: 7. DNA of the CDR3: TGCAGTGCCAGTGGACAGGCCCGCACAGATACGCAGTATTTT. As protein: CSASGQARTDTQYF.

The chain is built from TRBV2 and TRBJ2-5; 9 bases map to TRBD2. There are 13 residues in the CDR3. V trimming: 5 bases; J trimming: 5 bases; junction bases outside the gene matches: 3. CDR1 and CDR2 (germline): SNHLY, FYNNEI. Here the CDR3 DNA reads TGTGCCAGCAGTATAGCGGGGGAGGAGACCCAGTACTTC. Protein: CASSIAGEETQYF.

J is TRBJ1-1 and V is TRBV9, with unresolved D. CDR3 length equals 13 residues. Germline lookup yields CDR1 SGDLS and CDR2 YYNGEE. Trimming stripped 0 bases from V and 3 bases from J, with 6 bases between. CDR3 sequence reads: CASSVASDTEAFF. The CDR3 DNA reads as TGTGCCAGCAGCGTAGCTTCGGACACTGAAGCTTTCTTT.

Here the CDR3 reads CASSVVDIGNSPLHF. CDR3 sequence (DNA): TGTGCCAGCAGCGTAGTAGACATTGGAAATTCACCCCTCCACTTT. The V and J genes are TRBV9 and TRBJ1-6, with unresolved D. CDR1 and CDR2 from the germline V gene are SGDLS and YYNGEE. V was trimmed by 0 bases and J by 7 bases, leaving 11 bases between them. The CDR3 covers 15 residues.

In its sample, this clone was seen once. This sequence joins TRBV10-3 and TRBJ1-2, with D possibly matching TRBD1 (5 bases). The CDR3 spans 13 residues. V dropped 3 bases and J dropped 5 bases, with 10 bases sitting between them. Per the germline V gene, CDR1 is ENHRY and CDR2 is SYGVKD. The CDR3 DNA follows: TGTGCCATCAGTGAAGGGGTGCGGTATGGCTACACCTTC. This sequence encodes CAISEGVRYGYTF.

The rearrangement joins TRBV7-4 to TRBJ1-5; D ambiguous. The V gene's germline CDR1 is SGHVT and CDR2 SQSDAQ. The CDR3 contains 17 residues. The V end was cut by 5 bases, the J end by 1 base, with 18 bases between. The CDR3 DNA follows: TGTGCCAGCAGCGACCCCACTGCTAGGATCAGCAATCAGCCCCAGCATTTT. Its protein product is CASSDPTARISNQPQHF.

This clone was observed a single time. This chain joins TRBV6-5 and TRBJ2-1; 10 bases are a match to TRBD2. Losses at the gene ends were 0 bases for V and 8 bases for J; bases not matched to a gene: 7. Germline V lookup: CDR1 MNHEY, CDR2 SVGAGI. This CDR3 has 16 amino acids. Here the CDR3 reads CASSYSGTSVWDEQFF. The CDR3 bases are TGTGCCAGCAGTTACTCGGGGACTAGCGTTTGGGATGAGCAGTTCTTC.

V gene TRBV4-3 combines with J gene TRBJ1-4; D is undetermined. CDR3 length: 13 residues. Germline values: CDR1 LGHNA, CDR2 YSLEER. V shed 0 bases and J shed 7 bases, with 6 bases lying between them. DNA of the CDR3: TGCGCCAGCAGCCAAGATACGGGTGAAAAACTGTTTTTT. Amino acids: CASSQDTGEKLFF.

The chain joins TRBV3-1 (or the pseudogene TRBV3-2) to TRBJ1-2; 8 nucleotides line up with TRBD1. From germline, CDR1 is LGHDT and CDR2 YNNKEL (reference sequence). With V trimmed by 4 bases and J by 4 bases, 2 bases remained unmatched. The CDR3 is 13 amino acids. The CDR3 loop reads CASSLDRGYGYTF. The CDR3 DNA follows: TGTGCCAGCAGCCTCGACAGGGGCTATGGCTACACCTTC.